Sequencing of this T cell receptor (beta chain) was carried out in a study of T cell responses to AZD1222 COVID-19 vaccine. V trimming: 7 bases; J trimming: 4 bases; junction bases outside the gene matches: 9. Germline CDR1 LGHDT, CDR2 YNNKEL (reference sequence). This CDR3 is 14 amino acids long. The assay was immunoSEQ multiplex PCR, and TCRdb's table has in-frame clones only and misses some. This table has fewer than 150,000 clones, about 91% appearing once. V gene TRBV3-1 (or the pseudogene TRBV3-2) combines with J gene TRBJ1-1; 7 bases fit TRBD1. The origin of this receptor is an adult in good health. Specimen: peripheral blood, collected on day 0 of AZD1222 vaccination. CDR3 in DNA: TGTGCCAGCATCCGCGAGGGGGCGGGCACTGAAGCTTTCTTT. It is translated as CASIREGAGTEAFF.